This TCR beta chain was obtained from a study of radiation and T cells in renal cell carcinoma (dated by TCRdb to the early 2020s). Study-level background: In total, 50 to 60 samples underwent TCR beta sequencing: 25 or so tumors plus 27 peripheral blood samples. The last blood draw happened 4 weeks after radiation, timed to coincide with nephrectomy. Across all 55 or so samples, under 5 million unique CDR3 nucleotide sequences, encoding 2,658,974 unique CDR3 amino acid sequences, were identified. Summary of the overall study and its limitations: In blood, the top tumor clonotypes increased from baseline to 2 weeks after radiation and then shrank by 4 weeks, which suggests a temporary expansion of tumor-resident clones. No pretreatment tumor biopsies were available, so the baseline intratumoral presence of clonotypes could not be determined. Effects of radiation dose or scheduling on the TCR repertoire could not be addressed with the single-armed trial design. Blood repertoire dynamics were not followed beyond 4 weeks after treatment.

TCR beta libraries were generated from genomic DNA with the immunoSEQ kit, following the manufacturer's recommendations. To prepare the libraries, a first multiplex PCR with proprietary primers was run, followed by a second PCR that added unique barcodes, and a bead cleanup was done after each round. A positive control reaction and a negative control reaction, both provided in the kit, were run with every batch of samples. The final libraries underwent checking on an Agilent 4200 TapeStation D1000 ScreenTape, volumetric pooling, and quantification by qPCR. Sequencing was performed on an Illumina NextSeq500 with a MidOutput 150-cycle cartridge, and 156 Read1 and 15 Index1 cycles were run with kit custom primers. The pooled library was loaded at approximately 0.92 pM, and approximately 20% PhiX control was spiked in. In the original analysis: Vendor-processed data were analyzed in R, and a clonotype was defined as all T cells sharing the same CDR3 nucleotide sequence. In the clone abundance analyses, frequencies were normalized to the 10,000 most abundant clones in each sample. Public T cell clones, which averaged fewer than five per sample, were removed prior to analysis. Tumor-enriched and baseline blood-enriched clonotypes were defined by at least a 32-fold difference in abundance between compartments. A beta-binomial differential abundance model was used to identify clonotypes that were expanded or contracted between blood time points. Tumor-blood repertoire similarity was measured with the Baroni-Urbani and Buser coefficient, and group comparisons used two-tailed Wilcoxon tests in R. TCRdb took this table from immuneACCESS and kept in-frame rearrangements with V and J called. Such tables lack part of the clones; where checked against another copy, unresolved V genes explain under half of the gap, and the rest is unexplained. Clone size and the V and J calls come from that table; the DNA yielded D and trimming. This sample lists about 170,000 clones; about 87% were detected once. Jointly, the top ten make up about 11% of the sample.

Taken with the paper, the label for time point translates to: blood 4 weeks post-SBRT, at nephrectomy. The treatment or condition label here, explained by the study, means: 15 Gy SBRT to primary tumor, nephrectomy 4 weeks later. The samples were obtained from a clinical trial, where primary renal cell carcinomas were treated with 15 Gy stereotactic body radiation therapy and then removed by nephrectomy 4 weeks afterward. To follow tumor-enriched clonotypes, serial peripheral blood was collected from radiation-treated patients at baseline and at 2 weeks and 4 weeks after SBRT. All patients had renal cell carcinoma with clear cell pathology. The QIAamp DNA Blood Mini Kit (Qiagen) was used to prepare genomic DNA for TCR sequencing. The analyses included just those samples that passed every quality control check. In regard to this clone: This clone's antigen is unknown. No base quality information exists; no much larger clone differs at one position.

The CDR3 runs 13 amino acids, cysteine and phenylalanine included. The entry retains the CDR3 DNA only, 39 bases that are in frame from base 1. CDR1 is given as SNHLY and CDR2 as FYNNEI, both from the germline V gene. Cut back by 2 bases and 3 bases, the V and J ends lie 5 bases apart. The chain was built from TRBV2 and TRBJ1-5, with the identity of the D gene unclear. The specimen comprised blood, sampled from a patient whose treatment included radiotherapy and nephrectomy. The receptor comes from a woman aged 45-60 years with renal cell carcinoma. The DNA sequence follows: TGTGCCAGCAGTGAAAACAACAATCAGCCCCAGCATTTT. It translates as CASSENNNQPQHF. With the portions outside the CDR3 filled from the reference TRBV2 and TRBJ1-5 genes, the complete variable region becomes EPEVTQTPSHQVTQMGQEVILRCVPISNHLYFYWYRQILGQKVEFLVSFYNNEISEKSEIFDDQFSVERPDGSNFTLKIRSTKLEDSAMYFCASSENNNQPQHFGDGTRLSIL.